This T cell receptor beta chain was profiled in a study of T cell changes during pregnancy in multiple sclerosis. Sequencing was performed with immunoSEQ multiplex PCR; in TCRdb, only in-frame clones are kept and a portion is missing. There are roughly 100,000 clones in the sample; approximately 92% occur only once, and about 2.9% lies in the top ten. This clonotype was obtained from a female donor with multiple sclerosis, enrolled in a pregnancy study. The sample consisted of peripheral blood, taken in the second trimester of pregnancy.

The CDR3 sequence: CASSLQLGGTQYF. In nucleotides, the CDR3 is TGTGCCAGCAGTTTACAGTTAGGGGGGACCCAGTACTTC. The rearrangement links TRBV28 to TRBJ2-5, with D tentatively TRBD1 (6 bases). Germline values: CDR1 MDHEN, CDR2 SYDVKM. There are 13 residues in the CDR3. Trimming shortened V by 2 bases and J by 7 bases, and 11 bases separated the two germline ends.